This TCR beta chain came from a study of brain T cells in children with intractable seizures. Repertoires were generated with immunoSEQ multiplex PCR, while TCRdb's copy carries only in-frame clones and drops some. The table has hundreds of thousands of clones, about 94% seen once. As to time point: blood from clinic visit 5 months post-surgery; TSC patient then seizure free. The material was peripheral blood, obtained more than 4 months after surgery. This TCR was recovered from a boy younger than two with tuberous sclerosis and intractable seizures.

CDR3 coding DNA: TGTGCCAGCAGCCAAGAGTTAGTTTGGGGACAGGTGGTCTACGAGCAGTACTTC. It is translated as CASSQELVWGQVVYEQYF. The chain uses TRBV3-1 (or the pseudogene TRBV3-2) and TRBJ2-7; 8 bases align to TRBD1. Looked up from germline, CDR1 is LGHDT and CDR2 is YNNKEL (reference sequence). The CDR3 loop spans 18 amino acids. After removal of 0 bases from V and 3 bases from J, the junction contained 13 bases not matched to a gene.